A selection of T cell receptor beta chains follows, all from one sample in a study of CD8+CD57+ T cells in acquired aplastic anemia. TCRdb re-called the reads with MiXCR, one entry per CDR3 protein. The sample records 160,000 or so distinct CDR3 sequences, about 64% being singletons. The sequencing input was sorted CD4+, CD8+, or CD8+CD57+ T cells (not recorded which) from PBMCs. These receptors came from a human donor with aplastic anemia. Each CDR3 is given with its conserved first and last residue. D genes are given only for firm matches. Expanded clones are given a class, and other clones once, few, many or no size at all.

j_call cdr3_length v_call clone_size d_call cdr3_nt cdr3_aa
TRBJ1-2 12 TRBV29-1 - - TGCAGCGTTGTCCGGGGGGCGGGTGGCTACACCTTC CSVVRGAGGYTF
TRBJ2-7 15 TRBV7-2 - - TGTGCCAGCAGCTTAGCCGGACACGGCCTCTACGAGCAGTACTTC CASSLAGHGLYEQYF
TRBJ2-1 15 TRBV19 - - TGTGCCAGTAGTATGGCTAGAGGGGGGGCAAGTGAGCAGTTCTTC CASSMARGGASEQFF
TRBJ2-3 18 TRBV10-3 - TRBD2 TGTGCCATCAGTGAGTCTAATTGGAGGCGGGGGGCTGGAGATACGCAGTATTTT CAISESNWRRGAGDTQYF
TRBJ2-7 13 TRBV24-1 once - TGTGCCACCAGTGATCCTCCAGCATACGAGAAGTACTTC CATSDPPAYEKYF
TRBJ2-2 15 TRBV5-1 - TRBD2 TGCGCCAGCGCCACTAGCGGGGGACTCACCGGGGAGCTGTTTTTT CASATSGGLTGELFF
TRBJ2-3 15 TRBV7-2 - - TGTGCCAGCAGCCGGAGACTCCCGCCCACAGATACGCAGTATTTT CASSRRLPPTDTQYF
TRBJ2-5 14 TRBV10-1 few - TGCGCCAGCAGTGAGTCGGAAACATGGGAGACCCAGTACTTC CASSESETWETQYF
TRBJ2-1 15 TRBV19 - - TGTGCCAGTAGGCCGGCGGTTCCCCCCTACAATGAGCAGTTCTTC CASRPAVPPYNEQFF
TRBJ1-2 12 TRBV19 - - TGTGCCAGTTGGGGCCAGGGTTATGGCTACACCTTC CASWGQGYGYTF
TRBJ2-3 17 TRBV10-3 - TRBD1 TGTGCCATCAGTGGATCGCCGGGACAGGGGGCTTCAGATACGCAGTATTTT CAISGSPGQGASDTQYF
TRBJ1-5 14 TRBV7-9 - - TGTGCCAGCAGATTGGGGGGGTCGGGTCAGCCCCAGCATTTT CASRLGGSGQPQHF
TRBJ1-1 13 TRBV20-1 many - TGCAGTGCCACGCCGCCACAGGCCACTGAAGCTTTCTTT CSATPPQATEAFF
TRBJ2-7 13 TRBV2 - - TGTGCCAGCAGTGGGACTCCGGGAGACGAGCAGTACTTC CASSGTPGDEQYF
TRBJ1-5 16 TRBV20-1 - - TGCAGTGCTACAAGGACGGCGCGGATTGACAATCAGCCCCAGCATTTT CSATRTARIDNQPQHF
TRBJ1-2 18 TRBV7-8 - - TGTGCCAGCAGCTTAACGACGGGGAACACCGGGGAGTACTATGGCTACACCTTC CASSLTTGNTGEYYGYTF
TRBJ1-2 14 TRBV6-5 - TRBD1 TGTGCCAGCAGTTACGGGCAGGGGGCTGGTGGCTACACCTTC CASSYGQGAGGYTF
TRBJ2-5 13 TRBV7-9 many - TGTGCCAGCAGCTTAGAGGGGTGGGAGACCCAGTACTTC CASSLEGWETQYF
TRBJ2-5 13 TRBV20-1 - - TGCAGTGCCCGCGTCGGCATTGGGGAGACCCAGTACTTC CSARVGIGETQYF
TRBJ1-1 13 TRBV7-9 few - TGTGCCAGCAGCTTAGTGGGGAACACTGAAGCTTTCTTT CASSLVGNTEAFF
TRBJ2-7 18 TRBV10-3 - TRBD1 TGTGCCATCAGTGAGTCGTATTTTCGGGGACAGGGAGCCTACGAGCAGTACTTC CAISESYFRGQGAYEQYF
TRBJ1-5 15 TRBV28 few - TGTGCCAGCAGTCCACTCGGGAGTAGCAATCAGCCCCAGCATTTT CASSPLGSSNQPQHF
TRBJ2-6 12 TRBV29-1 few - TGCAGCGCAGGGGCTGGGGCCAACGTCCTGACTTTC CSAGAGANVLTF
TRBJ2-1 13 TRBV15 few - TGTGCCACCAGCAGAGATCGGACCGGGGGGCAGTTCTTC CATSRDRTGGQFF